This paragraph reports one T cell receptor (beta chain). The antigen remains undetermined. The data were taken from a study of cytomegalovirus exposure and HLA in healthy donors. Method: immunoSEQ multiplex PCR; TCRdb's copy keeps in-frame clones and lacks some. Seen here are about 74,000 clones, 85% to 95% observed once, and the top ten hold under 2%. Overall study findings and caveats: As confirmed in vitro, a few CMV-associated chains were specific for CMV antigens. A later analysis found first-cohort TCR clusters tended to co-occur in the 90 to 150 validation repertoires. While the bulk of TCR sequences proved rare, some public TCRs turned up in many donors. Associated with cytomegalovirus, according to the listing, were 150 to 200 TCR beta chains.

The TCR was taken from a woman under 30 in good health and CMV-seropositive. Specimen: PBMCs.

CDR3 loop: CASSLRDREHGNTIYF. The CDR3 DNA is TGCGCCAGCAGCCTCCGGGACAGGGAGCATGGAAACACCATATATTTT. This rearrangement joins TRBV4-1 to TRBJ1-3; 9 nucleotides line up with TRBD1. This CDR3 has 16 amino acids. V shed 4 bases, J shed 3 bases, and the junction held 7 bases outside the gene matches. CDR1 MGHRA and CDR2 YSYEKL come from the germline V gene.